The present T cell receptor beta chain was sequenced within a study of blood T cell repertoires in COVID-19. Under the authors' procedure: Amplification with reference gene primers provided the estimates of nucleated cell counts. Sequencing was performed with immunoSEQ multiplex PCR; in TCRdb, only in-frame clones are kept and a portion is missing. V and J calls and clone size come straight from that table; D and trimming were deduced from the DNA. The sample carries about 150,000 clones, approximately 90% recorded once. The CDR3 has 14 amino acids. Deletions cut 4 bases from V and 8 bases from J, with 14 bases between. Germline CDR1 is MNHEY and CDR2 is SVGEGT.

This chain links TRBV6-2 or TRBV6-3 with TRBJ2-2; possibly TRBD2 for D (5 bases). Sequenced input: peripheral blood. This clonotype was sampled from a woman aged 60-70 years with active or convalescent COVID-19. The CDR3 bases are TGTGCCAGCAGTTCCCCGACTACTATGGGGGAGCTGTTTTTT. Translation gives CASSSPTTMGELFF.